The 6 T cell receptor beta chains presented below share a single source sample, sequenced in a study of CD8 T cells in ankylosing spondylitis. TCRdb re-derived calls from the 5' RACE reads in MiXCR, one entry per CDR3 protein. The table lists 300,000 to 350,000 distinct CDR3 sequences, roughly 11% of them singletons. The sequenced material came from blood, either unsorted or a sorted T cell fraction (not recorded which). The receptor source for this set is a female donor with ankylosing spondylitis or in good health (not recorded which).

This clonotype came up many times. This sequence joins TRBV5-1 and TRBJ2-3; TRBD2 agrees at 9 bases. Germline V lookup: CDR1 SGHRS, CDR2 YFSETQ. CDR3 length: 15 amino acids. Trimming cost V 4 bases and J 4 bases; bases outside gene matches: 7. CDR3 sequence reads: CASSNSGGAPDTQYF. The CDR3 nucleotides are TGCGCCAGCAGCAATAGCGGGGGTGCGCCAGATACGCAGTATTTT.

The chain employs TRBV30 and TRBJ2-1; D might be TRBD2 (7 bases). The CDR3 is made up of 15 amino acids. Trimming shortened V by 4 bases and J by 0 bases, and 13 bases separated the two germline ends. Germline assignment: CDR1 GTSNPN and CDR2 SVGIG (reference sequence). CDR3 residues: CAWKGGGSSYNEQFF. CDR3 nucleotides: TGTGCCTGGAAGGGCGGGGGCAGCTCCTACAATGAGCAGTTCTTC.

On this clonotype itself: A much larger clone lies a single base off, so this may be a read error. This rearrangement joins TRBV7-2 to TRBJ2-7; D may be TRBD2 (5 bases). The CDR3 covers 15 residues. Germline CDR1 reads SGHTA; CDR2 reads FQGNSA. In DNA, the CDR3 is TGTGTCAGCAGCTTATTACCTAGCTGGGTTTACGAGCAGTACTTC. It is translated as CVSSLLPSWVYEQYF.

This clonotype was counted ten times or more. The rearrangement uses TRBV5-6 and TRBJ1-6; maybe TRBD1 (5 bases). Deletions cut 2 bases from V and 7 bases from J, with 16 bases between. This CDR3 has 16 residues. The germline V gene encodes CDR1 SGHDT and CDR2 YYEEEE. The DNA of the CDR3 is TGTGCCAGCAGCTTCGGGGGGTCCACGGGGAATTCACCCCTCCACTTT. This translates into CASSFGGSTGNSPLHF.

This clonotype was recorded at least ten times. The V and J genes are TRBV5-1 and TRBJ2-3, with TRBD1 identical over 7 bases. The CDR3 runs 15 residues. Germline CDR1 and CDR2: SGHRS and YFSETQ. V lost 6 bases, J lost 6 bases, and 13 bases stayed unmatched. CDR3 coding DNA: TGCGCCAGCACTCTGACAGGGAATGTAGGGGATACGCAGTATTTT. Its protein product is CASTLTGNVGDTQYF.

This clonotype was counted only a few times. The genes are TRBV5-6 and TRBJ1-3; TRBD1 matches at 9 bases. V shed 3 bases and J 7 bases; nucleotides not matched to a gene: 11. The CDR3 contains 16 residues. Germline CDR1 and CDR2: SGHDT and YYEEEE. Here the CDR3 reads CASSSYRDRVVNTIYF. The CDR3 coding sequence is TGTGCCAGCAGCTCCTACCGGGACAGGGTAGTCAACACCATATATTTT.